This TCR beta chain stems from a study of CD8+ T cells in alopecia areata. Study-level findings and limits: Throughout tofacitinib, many expanded lesional clones continued to persist in scalp and blood. Clonality was higher in lesional than normal scalp, especially in alopecia totalis/universalis. On tofacitinib, scalp clonality and expanded CD8+ clones among top 100 fell significantly.

This clone has a handful of counts. Its cognate antigen is unknown. Regarding treatment: oral pan-JAK inhibitor, 5-10 mg twice daily. Following extraction, RNA underwent reverse transcription to cDNA, which served as the sequencing template. This table comes from immunoSEQ multiplex PCR, and its TCRdb copy is limited to in-frame clones, with some not included. The repertoire holds around 270,000 clones, with 58% as singletons. Germline V gene data show CDR1 as MDHEN and CDR2 as SYDVKM. Trimming at V came to 3 bases and at J to 5 bases, leaving 11 bases not matched to a gene. This CDR3 has 17 amino acids.

The source of this sequence is a human donor with alopecia areata. The source was CD4+ T cells sorted from blood, collected at week 24, from a patient treated with tofacitinib. The rearrangement joins TRBV28 to TRBJ2-2, with TRBD2 matching over 8 bases. The CDR3 nucleotides are TGTGCCAGCAGTTTCCAGCGGGGGCGCATAAATACCGGGGAGCTGTTTTTT. It is translated as CASSFQRGRINTGELFF. Using reference TRBV28 and TRBJ2-2 for the parts outside the CDR3, the full variable domain is DVKVTQSSRYLVKRTGEKVFLECVQDMDHENMFWYRQDPGLGLRLIYFSYDVKMKEKGDIPEGYSVSREKKERFSLILESASTNQTSMYLCASSFQRGRINTGELFFGEGSRLTVL.